This TCR beta chain emerged from a study of PD-1 and CTLA-4 blockade in melanoma. Generated by immunoSEQ multiplex PCR, the TCRdb table keeps only in-frame clones and is missing some. The sample has 15,000 to 20,000 clones, around 70% seen once. The clonotype comes from a human donor with melanoma. The sequencing used CD8+ T cells from peripheral blood, collected from a patient given anti-PD-1 treatment.

The CDR3 nucleotides read TGTGCCGCGGGGGCGCGGACTGAAGCTTTCTTT. It yields the protein CAAGARTEAFF. The chain recombines TRBV25-1 with TRBJ1-1, with a possible D match to TRBD1 (6 bases). V dropped 11 bases and J dropped 5 bases, with 12 bases sitting between them. CDR3 length: 11 residues. CDR1 MGHDK and CDR2 SYGVNS come from the germline V gene.